A selection of T cell receptor beta chains follows, all from one sample in a study of a mutant IDH1 vaccine in newly diagnosed glioma. Assay: immunoSEQ multiplex PCR; the TCRdb copy retains only in-frame clones and omits some. The sample contains about 33,000 clones, roughly 80% of which appear only once. No antigen is known for these receptors. The sequences come from PBMCs, collected from a glioma patient whose treatment included an IDH1 peptide vaccine. The receptors were gathered from a woman younger than 30 with glioma. The CDR3 runs from the conserved cysteine through the conserved F or W. The order of the fields is J gene, clone size, D gene, V gene, CDR3 DNA, CDR3 protein. The D gene is left open where the match is weak. Expanded clones are given a class, and other clones once, few, many or no size at all.

TRBJ2-3	-	-	TRBV4-3	TGCGCCAGCAGCCGGACCGAACCCGCTAGCACAGATACGCAGTATTTT	CASSRTEPASTDTQYF
TRBJ2-7	-	-	TRBV19	TGTGCCAGTAGTATGGGGGGTTCGGCCTACGAGCAGTACTTC	CASSMGGSAYEQYF
TRBJ2-2	-	-	TRBV27	TGTGCCAGCAGCCCCCCCCGACCGAGGACCGGGGAGCTGTTTTTT	CASSPPRPRTGELFF
TRBJ1-5	-	-	TRBV27	TGTGCCAGCAGTTTATCAGGGCAGAGTCAGCCCCAGCATTTT	CASSLSGQSQPQHF
TRBJ1-1	few	-	TRBV11-2	TGTGCCAGCAGCTTGGGGCAGGGGACTGAAGCTTTCTTT	CASSLGQGTEAFF
TRBJ1-1	few	TRBD1	TRBV29-1	TGCAGCGTTGATCTTCAGGGGGCTATGGCTGAAGCTTTCTTT	CSVDLQGAMAEAFF
TRBJ2-7	-	-	TRBV28	TGTGCCAGCAGTTCAAGGACAGCTAGCTCCTACGAGCAGTACTTC	CASSSRTASSYEQYF
TRBJ1-5	few	-	TRBV6-6	TGTGCCAGCAGTTGGGCGAGGGAGAGTCAGCCCCAGCATTTT	CASSWARESQPQHF
TRBJ1-1	-	-	TRBV7-8	TGTGCCAGCAGCTTTTCTTCTATCACTGAAGCTTTCTTT	CASSFSSITEAFF
TRBJ2-2	-	TRBD1	TRBV2	TGTGCCAGCAGTGAAGGGACAGGGAGCAAAGGGGAGCTGTTTTTT	CASSEGTGSKGELFF
TRBJ1-5	-	TRBD1	TRBV5-1	TGCGCCAGCAGTTTTACAGGGGGCTTTAATCAGCCCCAGCATTTT	CASSFTGGFNQPQHF
TRBJ1-2	-	-	TRBV6-5	TGTGCCAGCAGTGAGCGGCCGTATGGCTACACCTTC	CASSERPYGYTF
TRBJ2-2	-	TRBD2	TRBV2	TGTGCCAGCAGTGAACAGGTAGCGGGATACACCGGGGAGCTGTTTTTT	CASSEQVAGYTGELFF
TRBJ2-2	-	TRBD1	TRBV11-2	TGTGCCAGCAGCTTAGGGACAGGGGCCGGCGGGGAGCTGTTTTTT	CASSLGTGAGGELFF
TRBJ2-3	-	-	TRBV6-5	TGTGCCAGCAGTTACTCGATCGCCGACCCAGATACGCAGTATTTT	CASSYSIADPDTQYF
TRBJ1-2	-	-	TRBV9	TGTGCCAGCAGCGTAGGAGCGGGGGGGTATGGCTACACCTTC	CASSVGAGGYGYTF
TRBJ1-2	-	-	TRBV5-8	TGTGCCAGCAGCCGGACGGGTCGTGGCTACACCTTC	CASSRTGRGYTF
TRBJ2-7	-	-	TRBV19	TGTGCCAGTAGTATAGCCGTGGATTCCTACGAGCAGTACTTC	CASSIAVDSYEQYF
TRBJ1-3	-	-	TRBV18	TGTGCCAGCTCACCACCGATGAGGCAATCGAATGGAAACACCATATATTTT	CASSPPMRQSNGNTIYF
TRBJ2-3	-	TRBD2	TRBV7-7	TGTGCTAGCAGCTCTAGCGGGGGTAGGACAGATACGCAGTATTTT	CASSSSGGRTDTQYF
TRBJ2-1	-	-	TRBV9	TGTGCCAGCAGCACTACGCCTGTATCCCACAATGAGCAGTTCTTC	CASSTTPVSHNEQFF
TRBJ1-5	-	-	TRBV9	TGTGCCAGCAGCGTAGGTGTTAGCAATCAGCCCCAGCATTTT	CASSVGVSNQPQHF
TRBJ1-5	-	-	TRBV25-1	TGTGCCAGCAGTGACAGGTACAATCAGCCCCAGCATTTT	CASSDRYNQPQHF
TRBJ1-1	-	TRBD1	TRBV19	TGTGCCAGTAAAAGGACAGGGGGCTTCAACACTGAAGCTTTCTTT	CASKRTGGFNTEAFF
TRBJ1-4	-	-	TRBV7-9	TGTGCCAGCAGTTTGGGGGGCCTACCCGAAAAACTGTTTTTT	CASSLGGLPEKLFF
TRBJ2-1	-	-	TRBV6-1	TGTGCCAGCCGCCAGAGCTCCTACAATGAGCAGTTCTTC	CASRQSSYNEQFF
TRBJ1-1	-	-	TRBV6-1	TGTGCCAGCAGTGAGCGGGGAGTAAGGACTGAAGCTTTCTTT	CASSERGVRTEAFF
TRBJ2-7	-	-	TRBV4-2	TGTGCCAGCAGCCAAGAACGGTCCGAGCAGTACTTC	CASSQERSEQYF
TRBJ2-5	once	TRBD2	TRBV10-3	TGTGCCATCAGAACTAGCGCCCCGGGAGAGACCCAGTACTTC	CAIRTSAPGETQYF
TRBJ1-5	-	TRBD1	TRBV15	TGTGCCACCAGCACCCCGGGACAGCGTATTCAGCCCCAGCATTTT	CATSTPGQRIQPQHF
TRBJ2-7	-	-	TRBV5-6	TGTGCCAGCATCCAGGGACAACCCTACGAGCAGTACTTC	CASIQGQPYEQYF
TRBJ2-7	few	-	TRBV4-1	TGCGCCAGCAGCCAAGATTTCGCCAGCAGGGAGCAGTACTTC	CASSQDFASREQYF
TRBJ1-4	-	TRBD1	TRBV4-1	TGCGCCAGCAGCCCCCTCGATAGGGACAGGGGCGAAAAACTGTTTTTT	CASSPLDRDRGEKLFF
TRBJ1-2	-	-	TRBV30	TGTGCCTGGAGTCCGGGACACCCAGGTGGCTATGGCTACACCTTC	CAWSPGHPGGYGYTF
TRBJ2-1	-	TRBD2	TRBV2	TGTGCCAGCAGAAGCGGGGGGGGTTCTTACAATGAGCAGTTCTTC	CASRSGGGSYNEQFF